This TCR beta chain came from a study of T cell responses to AZD1222 COVID-19 vaccine. Study conclusions and caveats: Among AZD1222 vaccinees, only five to seven were seropositive at baseline. The reported proportion of spike-specific TCRs targeting unmutated variant regions was nearly half.

This CDR3 region has 12 residues. Per the germline V gene, CDR1 is MGHDK and CDR2 is SYGVNS. Trimming cost V 11 bases and J 8 bases, with 16 bases left between them. In the case of this clone: What it binds is not known.

Data came from immunoSEQ multiplex PCR; TCRdb stores just in-frame clones and leaves some out. Of approximately 72,000 clones in the sample, about nine tenths were seen once. Specimen: peripheral blood, collected 28 days after the second AZD1222 dose. This TCR was recovered from an adult who received the AZD1222 COVID-19 vaccine. This sequence joins TRBV25-1 and TRBJ2-4, with a weak D call TRBD2 (5 bases). The CDR3 DNA follows: TGTGCCTGCTCGAGCAGGCGGGACATTCAGTACTTC. Its translation is CACSSRRDIQYF.